This T cell receptor beta chain originates from a study of T cells in Graves' hyperthyroidism and ophthalmopathy. Regarding the study as a whole: A median approximately 6.5 months before onset, the model predicted ophthalmopathy. Blood samples included most of the expanded thyroid clonotypes exceeding 0.001.

Diagnosing involved the use of clinical symptoms, serum thyroxine and TRAb, thyroid ultrasound and orbital computed tomography. The CDR3 is 11 residues long. J was trimmed by 7 bases and V by 10 bases; bases with no gene match: 5. CDR1 is ENHRY, CDR2 SYGVKD, per germline. Researchers took RNA transcripts and amplified the TCR beta CDR3 regions from them. RT-PCR in the first round (using the HTBI primer set) targeted the TCR CDR3. TCRdb reprocessed the multiplex PCR reads via MiXCR and lists one record per CDR3 protein. The data contain approximately 300,000 distinct CDR3 sequences, about 15% of them singletons. Worth noting for this clonotype: Its antigen is as yet unknown.

The clonotype was recovered from a woman aged 55-69 years with Graves' ophthalmopathy. The chain recombines TRBV10-3 with TRBJ2-7; 9 bases line up with TRBD1. The material sequenced was blood. The CDR3 region is CATAGTGEQYF. Written as DNA, the CDR3 is TGTGCCACCGCCGGGACAGGGGAGCAGTACTTC.